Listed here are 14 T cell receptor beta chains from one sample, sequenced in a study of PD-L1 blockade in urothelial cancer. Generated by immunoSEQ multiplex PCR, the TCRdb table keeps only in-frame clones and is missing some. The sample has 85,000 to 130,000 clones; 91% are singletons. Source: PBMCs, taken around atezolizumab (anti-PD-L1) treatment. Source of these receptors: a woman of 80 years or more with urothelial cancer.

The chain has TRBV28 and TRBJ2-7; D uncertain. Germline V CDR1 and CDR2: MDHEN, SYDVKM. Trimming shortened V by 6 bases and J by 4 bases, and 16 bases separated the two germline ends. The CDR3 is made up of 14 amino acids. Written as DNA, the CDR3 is TGTGCCAGCAGCCAAAACCCCACTGTATACGAGCAGTACTTC. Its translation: CASSQNPTVYEQYF.

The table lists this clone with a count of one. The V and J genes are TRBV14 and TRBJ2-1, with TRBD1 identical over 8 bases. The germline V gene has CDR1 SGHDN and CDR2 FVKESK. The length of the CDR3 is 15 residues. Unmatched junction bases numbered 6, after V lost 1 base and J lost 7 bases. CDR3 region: CASSQAFRGQNEQFF. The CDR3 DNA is TGTGCCAGCAGCCAAGCTTTCAGGGGGCAAAATGAGCAGTTCTTC.

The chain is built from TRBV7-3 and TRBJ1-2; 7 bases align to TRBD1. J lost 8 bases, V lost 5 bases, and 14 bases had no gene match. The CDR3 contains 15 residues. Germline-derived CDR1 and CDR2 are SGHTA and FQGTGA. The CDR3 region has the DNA TGTGCCAGCAGCACAGGACAGGTCCTCCTCCAGGGCTACACCTTC. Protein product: CASSTGQVLLQGYTF. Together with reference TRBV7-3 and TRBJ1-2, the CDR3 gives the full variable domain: GAGVSQTPSNKVTEKGKYVELRCDPISGHTALYWYRQSLGQGPEFLIYFQGTGAADDSGLPNDRFFAVRPEGSVSTLKIQRTERGDSAVYLCASSTGQVLLQGYTFGSGTRLTVV.

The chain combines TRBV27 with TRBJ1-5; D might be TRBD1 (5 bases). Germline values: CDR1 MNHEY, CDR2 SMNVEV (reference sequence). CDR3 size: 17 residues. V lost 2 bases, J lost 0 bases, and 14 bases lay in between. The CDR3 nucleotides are TGTGCCAGCAGTTTAAGGGTGACAGCGATTAGCAATCAGCCCCAGCATTTT. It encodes CASSLRVTAISNQPQHF.

CDR3 amino acids: CAWSGGADTQYF. The CDR3 nucleotides read TGTGCCTGGAGTGGGGGGGCAGATACGCAGTATTTT. This chain links TRBV30 with TRBJ2-3, with D perhaps matching TRBD2 (6 bases). V was clipped by 1 base and J by 4 bases, with 6 bases between them. CDR1 and CDR2 from the germline V gene are GTSNPN and SVGIG (reference sequence). This CDR3 has 12 residues.

CDR3 coding DNA: TGTGCCTGGAGCAGAATCCTAGCGGGAGAGTCCTACGAGCAGTACTTC. It is translated as CAWSRILAGESYEQYF. J is TRBJ2-7 and V is TRBV30; 10 bases are shared with TRBD2. The CDR3 length is 16 residues. Germline CDR1 and CDR2: GTSNPN and SVGIG (reference sequence). V was clipped by 3 bases and J by 1 base; unmatched bases: 9.

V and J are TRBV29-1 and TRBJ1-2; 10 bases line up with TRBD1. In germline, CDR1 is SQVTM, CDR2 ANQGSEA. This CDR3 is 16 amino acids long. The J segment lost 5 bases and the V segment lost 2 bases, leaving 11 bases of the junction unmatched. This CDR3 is CSVEPTGGPGPYGYTF. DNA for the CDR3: TGCAGCGTTGAACCGACAGGGGGCCCGGGGCCTTATGGCTACACCTTC.

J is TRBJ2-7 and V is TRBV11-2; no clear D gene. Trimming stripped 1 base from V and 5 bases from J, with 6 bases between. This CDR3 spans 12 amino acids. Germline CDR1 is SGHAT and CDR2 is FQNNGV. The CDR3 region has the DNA TGTGCCAGCAGCTTAGGCGGCAACGAGCAGTACTTC. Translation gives CASSLGGNEQYF.

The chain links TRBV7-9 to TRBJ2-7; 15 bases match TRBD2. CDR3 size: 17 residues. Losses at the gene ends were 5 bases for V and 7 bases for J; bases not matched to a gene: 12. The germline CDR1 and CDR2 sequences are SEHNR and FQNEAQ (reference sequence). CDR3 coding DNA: TGTGCCAGCAGCCCCTTCGGACTAGCGGGAGGGCCTAGGGAGCAGTACTTC. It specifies CASSPFGLAGGPREQYF.

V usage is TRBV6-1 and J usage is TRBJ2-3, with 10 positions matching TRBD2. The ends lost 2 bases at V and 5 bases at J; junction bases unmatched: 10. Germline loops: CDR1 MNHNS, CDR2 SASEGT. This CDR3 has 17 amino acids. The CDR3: CASSENPRASGRDTQYF. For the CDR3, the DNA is TGTGCCAGCAGTGAAAATCCTCGGGCTAGCGGGAGAGATACGCAGTATTTT.

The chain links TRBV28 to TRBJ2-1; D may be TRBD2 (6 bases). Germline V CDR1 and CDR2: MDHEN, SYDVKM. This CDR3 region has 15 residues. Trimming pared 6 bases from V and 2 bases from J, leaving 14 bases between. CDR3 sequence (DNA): TGTGCCAGCAGCCCCAGCGGGTACCCCTACAATGAGCAGTTCTTC. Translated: CASSPSGYPYNEQFF.

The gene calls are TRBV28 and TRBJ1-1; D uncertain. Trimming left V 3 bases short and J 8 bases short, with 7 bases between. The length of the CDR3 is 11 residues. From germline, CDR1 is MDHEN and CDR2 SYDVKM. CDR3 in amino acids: CASSFGYEAFF. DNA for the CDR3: TGTGCCAGCAGTTTCGGTTACGAAGCTTTCTTT.

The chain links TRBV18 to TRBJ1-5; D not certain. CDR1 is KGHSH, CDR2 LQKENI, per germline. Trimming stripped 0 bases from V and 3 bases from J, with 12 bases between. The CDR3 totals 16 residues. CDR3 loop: CASSPPFSGYNQPQHF. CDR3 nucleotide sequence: TGTGCCAGCTCACCACCGTTTTCAGGATACAATCAGCCCCAGCATTTT. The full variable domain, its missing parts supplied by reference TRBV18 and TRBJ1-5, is NAGVMQNPRHLVRRRGQEARLRCSPMKGHSHVYWYRQLPEEGLKFMVYLQKENIIDESGMPKERFSAEFPKEGPSILRIQQVVRGDSAAYFCASSPPFSGYNQPQHFGDGTRLSIL.

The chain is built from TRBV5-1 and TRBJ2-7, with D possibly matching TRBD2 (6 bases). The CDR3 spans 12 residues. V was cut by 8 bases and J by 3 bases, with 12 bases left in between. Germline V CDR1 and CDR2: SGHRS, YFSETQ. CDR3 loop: CARRDWVYEQYF. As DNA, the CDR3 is TGCGCCAGACGGGACTGGGTCTACGAGCAGTACTTC.